The 28 T cell receptor beta chains in this list originate from one sample, sequenced in a study of OX40 agonist ivuxolimab in advanced cancers. Some clones are missing from TCRdb's copy, which holds only in-frame ones; the method was immunoSEQ multiplex PCR. The table includes about 120,000 clones, 80% to 95% detected once. The specimen comprised CD4+ or CD8+ T cells sorted from blood, sampled in a trial of the OX40 agonist ivuxolimab. Receptors were obtained from an adult with an advanced solid tumor such as melanoma, head and neck, liver or kidney cancer.

In this sample, this clone turned up once. The chain carries TRBV9 and TRBJ1-1; no definite D call. The CDR3 is 13 residues long. The germline V and J ends were trimmed by 2 bases and 6 bases, with 11 bases remaining between them. Per the germline V gene, CDR1 is SGDLS and CDR2 is YYNGEE. The CDR3 nucleotides are TGTGCCAGCAGCGTCTCCGTCCAGTCTGAAGCTTTCTTT. Its translation: CASSVSVQSEAFF.

This chain uses TRBV6-5 with TRBJ2-1, with TRBD2 matching over 13 bases. There are 16 residues in the CDR3. After removal of 4 bases from V and 9 bases from J, the junction contained 9 bases not matched to a gene. Germline V gene lookup returns CDR1 MNHEY and CDR2 SVGAGI. The CDR3 reads CASSSLTSGRRGEQFF. CDR3 DNA: TGTGCCAGCAGTTCCCTGACTAGCGGGAGGAGGGGTGAGCAGTTCTTC.

The chain uses TRBV28 and TRBJ2-7; 7 positions match TRBD1. With 3 bases clipped from V and 7 bases from J, the junction kept 9 bases outside the gene matches. CDR3 size: 14 residues. Germline CDR1 MDHEN, CDR2 SYDVKM. DNA for the CDR3: TGTGCCAGCAGTTTGTACAGGGGAACGAGGGAGCAGTACTTC. This encodes CASSLYRGTREQYF.

V is TRBV18 and J is TRBJ2-7, with 12 bases identical to TRBD2. The V gene end was trimmed by 1 base and the J gene end by 2 bases; junction bases not matched to a gene: 3. This CDR3 has 16 amino acids. Germline CDR1 reads KGHSH; CDR2 reads LQKENI. The CDR3 protein is CASSPRLAGGAYEQYF. The CDR3 DNA sequence: TGTGCCAGCTCACCACGGCTAGCGGGAGGGGCCTACGAGCAGTACTTC.

This clone showed up just a few times. The rearrangement links TRBV7-6 to TRBJ1-2; 8 nucleotides agree with TRBD1. With 5 bases clipped from V and 6 bases from J, the junction kept 5 bases outside the gene matches. The CDR3 sequence is 13 residues long. Germline V lookup: CDR1 SGHVS, CDR2 FNYEAQ. CDR3 DNA: TGTGCCAGCAGCCCCGGACAGGGTGATGGCTACACCTTC. This codes for CASSPGQGDGYTF. The variable domain in full, completed from reference TRBV7-6 and TRBJ1-2, reads GAGVSQSPRYKVTKRGQDVALRCDPISGHVSLYWYRQALGQGPEFLTYFNYEAQQDKSGLPNDRFSAERPEGSISTLTIQRTEQRDSAMYRCASSPGQGDGYTFGSGTRLTVV.

This clone was found a few times. The rearrangement joins TRBV4-2 to TRBJ2-1; tentative D call: TRBD2 (6 bases). The germline V and J ends were trimmed by 0 bases and 1 base, with 10 bases remaining between them. The germline gives CDR1 LGHNA, CDR2 YNFKEQ. This CDR3 is 16 amino acids long. CDR3 DNA: TGTGCCAGCAGCCAAGATCCGCGGGATTCCTACAATGAGCAGTTCTTC. Encoded protein: CASSQDPRDSYNEQFF.

This sequence joins TRBV5-1 and TRBJ2-1; no definite D call. Germline lookup yields CDR1 SGHRS and CDR2 YFSETQ. CDR3 length equals 14 residues. The V and J ends lost 4 bases and 1 base respectively, with 9 bases between them. The CDR3 nucleotides read TGCGCCAGCAGCCCCCATGGGTCCTACAATGAGCAGTTCTTC. Protein sequence: CASSPHGSYNEQFF.

V and J are TRBV5-6 and TRBJ1-6; 9 positions match TRBD1. Trimming cost V 0 bases and J 7 bases; bases outside gene matches: 2. This CDR3 region has 15 residues. The V gene's germline CDR1 is SGHDT and CDR2 YYEEEE. The chain's CDR3 is CASSLGTGVNSPLHF. The CDR3 bases are TGTGCCAGCAGCTTGGGGACAGGGGTGAATTCACCCCTCCACTTT.

The V and J genes are TRBV10-3 and TRBJ2-1, with 10 bases lining up with TRBD2. CDR1 and CDR2 (germline): ENHRY, SYGVKD. Unmatched junction bases numbered 9, after V lost 7 bases and J lost 3 bases. This CDR3 has 16 amino acids. The CDR3, as DNA: TGTGCCATCAAGAACGCCGGGACTAGCGACTACAATGAGCAGTTCTTC. Translating it yields CAIKNAGTSDYNEQFF.

The chain uses TRBV19 and TRBJ2-3; 8 bases fit TRBD2. Germline CDR1 is LNHDA and CDR2 is SQIVND (reference sequence). V dropped 5 bases and J dropped 2; count of bases not matched to a gene: 9. This CDR3 region has 16 residues. The DNA for the CDR3 is TGTGCCAGTAGTCCCGCGGGGGGCCACACCACAGATACGCAGTATTTT. It translates to CASSPAGGHTTDTQYF.

The chain has TRBV5-1 and TRBJ1-1, with D perhaps matching TRBD1 (6 bases). CDR1 and CDR2 (germline): SGHRS, YFSETQ. The CDR3 runs 15 residues. V shed 3 bases and J shed 0 bases, with 12 bases lying between them. The chain's CDR3 is CASSSGVLLNTEAFF. CDR3 bases: TGCGCCAGCAGCTCAGGGGTTTTGCTGAACACTGAAGCTTTCTTT.

This clone was observed once. V usage is TRBV11-2 and J usage is TRBJ2-7; a possible D gene is TRBD1 (5 bases). The germline V gene has CDR1 SGHAT and CDR2 FQNNGV. V was shortened by 0 bases and J by 6 bases, with 6 bases between the two germline ends. The CDR3 has 12 residues. CDR3 protein: CASSLDRAEQYF. The CDR3 DNA reads TGTGCCAGCAGCTTAGACAGGGCCGAGCAGTACTTC.

V usage is TRBV7-8 and J usage is TRBJ2-1; D may be TRBD2 (6 bases). The germline V and J ends were trimmed by 3 bases and 3 bases, with 21 bases remaining between them. CDR1 and CDR2 (germline): SGHVS, FQNEAQ. CDR3 length: 18 residues. CDR3: CASSFRGAGSPRYNEQFF. In nucleotides, the CDR3 is TGTGCCAGCAGCTTCCGAGGGGCGGGGTCGCCCCGCTACAATGAGCAGTTCTTC.

The J gene is TRBJ2-3, the V gene TRBV5-3; D possibly corresponds to TRBD1 (6 bases). TRBV5-3 is an open reading frame, and its role is uncertain. Trimming took off 8 bases at V and 5 bases at J, with 21 bases between the two ends. This CDR3 has 15 amino acids. The CDR3 loop is CASSPRQGFRDTQYF. In DNA, the CDR3 is TGTGCCAGCAGCCCCCGCCAGGGGTTTCGAGATACGCAGTATTTT.

The chain recombines TRBV6-1 with TRBJ2-7; D unresolved. The V and J ends lost 2 bases and 0 bases respectively, with 14 bases between them. This CDR3 spans 16 amino acids. CDR1 and CDR2 (germline): MNHNS, SASEGT. The CDR3 region is CASSESAALSSYEQYF. In nucleotides, the CDR3 is TGTGCCAGCAGTGAATCGGCAGCCCTGAGCTCCTACGAGCAGTACTTC.

The V call is TRBV9, the J call TRBJ2-5; no clear D. Trimming removed 4 bases at V and 9 bases at J, with 22 bases between. From germline, CDR1 is SGDLS and CDR2 YYNGEE. The CDR3 contains 15 residues. In DNA, the CDR3 is TGTGCCAGCAGCCCGTCCTCCGGCCCCGAAGTGTCCCAGTACTTC. This sequence encodes CASSPSSGPEVSQYF.

This clone has just one count. The chain has TRBV12-5 and TRBJ2-3, with D possibly matching TRBD2 (6 bases). Germline CDR1 reads LGHNT; CDR2 reads FRNRAP. Deletions cut 6 bases from V and 0 bases from J, with 13 bases between. The CDR3 is 15 amino acids. DNA for the CDR3: TGTGCTAGTGGGGAGGGGTCGGTTAGCACAGATACGCAGTATTTT. Protein: CASGEGSVSTDTQYF.

J is TRBJ1-5 and V is TRBV9; 8 bases agree with TRBD1. Losses at the gene ends were 3 bases for V and 9 bases for J; bases not matched to a gene: 11. The CDR3 runs 15 residues. Per the germline V gene, CDR1 is SGDLS and CDR2 is YYNGEE. Here the CDR3 DNA reads TGTGCCAGCAGCGCCAGCGGACAGGGTCAGGGGCCCCAGCATTTT. It codes for CASSASGQGQGPQHF.

This rearrangement joins TRBV27 to TRBJ2-5, with 11 bases identical to TRBD2. CDR1 and CDR2 (germline): MNHEY, SMNVEV (reference sequence). The CDR3 sequence is 17 residues long. V dropped 0 bases and J dropped 5; count of bases not matched to a gene: 8. The CDR3: CASSLSALAGVLETQYF. The CDR3 DNA follows: TGTGCCAGCAGTTTATCAGCACTAGCGGGAGTTTTGGAGACCCAGTACTTC.

The chain joins TRBV27 to TRBJ1-6; D is unresolved. This CDR3 has 14 residues. Germline V lookup: CDR1 MNHEY, CDR2 SMNVEV (reference sequence). V dropped 0 bases and J dropped 6 bases, with 6 bases sitting between them. For the CDR3, the DNA is TGTGCCAGCAGTTTATCGCGGACTAATTCACCCCTCCACTTT. It specifies CASSLSRTNSPLHF.

The J gene is TRBJ1-3, the V gene TRBV4-1, with 8 positions matching TRBD1. The CDR3 runs to 14 residues. With V trimmed by 4 bases and J by 2 bases, 1 base remained unmatched. Germline V lookup: CDR1 MGHRA, CDR2 YSYEKL. CDR3 DNA: TGCGCCAGCAGCCCACAGGGGGCTGGAAACACCATATATTTT. It yields the protein CASSPQGAGNTIYF.

V is TRBV9 and J is TRBJ2-1; 9 positions match TRBD2. This CDR3 spans 18 amino acids. Trimming at V came to 0 bases and at J to 8 bases, leaving 15 bases not matched to a gene. Germline V lookup: CDR1 SGDLS, CDR2 YYNGEE. CDR3 nucleotide sequence: TGTGCCAGCAGCGTAGGGTCGATATCTAGCGGGGTAGGTTATGAGCAGTTCTTC. Its translation is CASSVGSISSGVGYEQFF. The variable domain in full, with the rest retrieved from reference TRBV9 and TRBJ2-1, is DSGVTQTPKHLITATGQRVTLRCSPRSGDLSVYWYQQSLDQGLQFLIQYYNGEERAKGNILERFSAQQFPDLHSELNLSSLELGDSALYFCASSVGSISSGVGYEQFFGPGTRLTVL.

The J gene is TRBJ2-7, the V gene TRBV7-3; possible D gene TRBD2, 7 bases. This CDR3 region has 15 residues. Looked up from germline, CDR1 is SGHTA and CDR2 is FQGTGA. Trimming removed 5 bases at V and 7 bases at J, with 21 bases between. CDR3: CASSPRGGPPREQYF. The CDR3 coding sequence is TGTGCCAGCAGCCCAAGGGGGGGGCCACCTCGAGAGCAGTACTTC.

This chain connects TRBV30 to TRBJ2-7; 8 nucleotides align to TRBD1. V was clipped by 4 bases and J by 0 bases; unmatched bases: 8. Germline V CDR1 and CDR2: GTSNPN, SVGIG (reference sequence). The CDR3 length is 15 residues. The CDR3 DNA reads as TGTGCCTGGAATTCTGGGGACAGGTACTCCTACGAGCAGTACTTC. Its translation is CAWNSGDRYSYEQYF.

The genes are TRBV7-2 and TRBJ1-4, with 7 positions matching TRBD1. This CDR3 comprises 13 residues. Unmatched junction bases numbered 4, after V lost 5 bases and J lost 7 bases. Germline CDR1 reads SGHTA; CDR2 reads FQGNSA. CDR3 sequence (DNA): TGTGCCAGCAGCCTTGACAGGGTTGAAAAACTGTTTTTT. This encodes CASSLDRVEKLFF. The complete variable domain, with remaining parts taken from reference TRBV7-2 and TRBJ1-4, reads GAGVSQSPSNKVTEKGKDVELRCDPISGHTALYWYRQSLGQGLEFLIYFQGNSAPDKSGLPSDRFSAERTGGSVSTLTIQRTQQEDSAVYLCASSLDRVEKLFFGSGTQLSVL.

This chain joins TRBV5-4 and TRBJ1-2; 9 bases line up with TRBD1. From germline, CDR1 is SGHNT and CDR2 YYREEE (reference sequence). CDR3 length equals 14 residues. Trimming removed 2 bases from V and 3 bases from J; junction bases left unmatched: 2. The chain's CDR3 is CASSFWDRDYGYTF. Written as DNA, the CDR3 is TGTGCCAGCAGCTTCTGGGACAGGGACTATGGCTACACCTTC.

This clone was seen more than once but under ten times. The J gene is TRBJ1-2, the V gene TRBV28, with D unresolved. Germline assignment: CDR1 MDHEN and CDR2 SYDVKM. This CDR3 region has 13 residues. V was clipped by 7 bases and J by 6 bases, with 15 bases between them. The CDR3 DNA reads TGTGCCAGCAATCCGGGCCCCGGAGATGGCTACACCTTC. This encodes CASNPGPGDGYTF.

V gene TRBV11-2 combines with J gene TRBJ2-3; perhaps TRBD1 as D (5 bases). Trimming removed 0 bases from V and 1 base from J, with 5 bases in between. The germline CDR1 and CDR2 sequences are SGHAT and FQNNGV. The CDR3 loop spans 14 amino acids. CDR3: CASSLDRGTDTQYF. In DNA form, the CDR3 reads TGTGCCAGCAGCTTAGACAGGGGCACAGATACGCAGTATTTT.